These 13 T cell receptor beta chains came from one sample sequenced in a study of OX40 agonist ivuxolimab in advanced cancers. Method: immunoSEQ multiplex PCR; TCRdb's copy keeps in-frame clones and lacks some. The sample contains roughly 76,000 clones, 85% to 95% of which appear only once. The material was CD4+ or CD8+ T cells sorted from blood, obtained in a trial of the OX40 agonist ivuxolimab. The receptors were sampled from an adult with an advanced solid tumor such as melanoma, head and neck, liver or kidney cancer.

The V call is TRBV7-9, the J call TRBJ2-1; D may be TRBD1 (5 bases). V gave up 5 bases and J gave up 0 bases, with 11 bases separating them. CDR3 length: 15 residues. Germline V gene sequence: CDR1 SEHNR, CDR2 FQNEAQ (reference sequence). CDR3 protein: CASSGWQGSYNEQFF. In DNA, the CDR3 is TGTGCCAGCAGCGGGTGGCAGGGCTCCTACAATGAGCAGTTCTTC.

This chain joins TRBV27 and TRBJ1-5; no reliable D call. Germline V lookup: CDR1 MNHEY, CDR2 SMNVEV (reference sequence). V dropped 8 bases and J dropped 3 bases, with 14 bases sitting between them. There are 14 residues in the CDR3. This CDR3 reads CASGLYGVNQPQHF. Here the CDR3 DNA reads TGTGCCAGCGGGCTGTACGGCGTCAATCAGCCCCAGCATTTT.

The rearrangement uses TRBV6-5 and TRBJ1-5; TRBD1 might be the D (6 bases). This CDR3 region has 15 residues. From germline, CDR1 is MNHEY and CDR2 SVGAGI. V shed 4 bases and J shed 8 bases, with 18 bases lying between them. The CDR3: CASSSRTEGMEPQHF. CDR3 nucleotide sequence: TGTGCCAGCAGTTCCAGGACAGAAGGAATGGAGCCCCAGCATTTT.

This clone occurred once. The chain uses TRBV27 and TRBJ2-3; D not certain. The CDR3 has 13 amino acids. From germline, CDR1 is MNHEY and CDR2 SMNVEV (reference sequence). V was shortened by 7 bases and J by 4 bases, with 12 bases between the two germline ends. CDR3 DNA sequence: TGTGCCAGCACCCCCCGGAGCGCAGATACGCAGTATTTT. It is translated as CASTPRSADTQYF.

The chain is built from TRBV7-9 and TRBJ1-2; D might be TRBD1 (6 bases). Germline CDR1 and CDR2: SEHNR and FQNEAQ (reference sequence). The CDR3 is 14 residues long. V was cut by 4 bases and J by 4 bases, with 13 bases left in between. CDR3 in DNA: TGTGCCAGCAGCTCCGGACAGAACTTCTATGGCTACACCTTC. The encoded protein is CASSSGQNFYGYTF.

The V call is TRBV9, the J call TRBJ1-5; 12 nucleotides line up with TRBD1. V shed 3 bases, J shed 7 bases, and the junction held 2 bases outside the gene matches. The CDR3 is made up of 14 amino acids. The germline V gene encodes CDR1 SGDLS and CDR2 YYNGEE. DNA for the CDR3: TGTGCCAGCAGCGCGGGACAGGGGGCACAGCCCCAGCATTTT. Translation: CASSAGQGAQPQHF.

The chain recombines TRBV27 with TRBJ2-1; 16 bases map to TRBD2. Germline CDR1 is MNHEY and CDR2 is SMNVEV (reference sequence). V dropped 6 bases and J dropped 7; count of bases not matched to a gene: 3. The CDR3 is 15 amino acids. For the CDR3, the DNA is TGTGCCAGCAGCTCGGGACTAGCGGGAGGGAATGAGCAGTTCTTC. Protein: CASSSGLAGGNEQFF.

The rearrangement links TRBV15 to TRBJ2-1, with D unresolved. V was shortened by 0 bases and J by 1 base, with 7 bases between the two germline ends. Germline V gene data show CDR1 as LNHNV and CDR2 as YYDKDF (reference sequence). This CDR3 region has 15 residues. Here the CDR3 reads CATSRDRSSYNEQFF. As DNA, the CDR3 is TGTGCCACCAGCAGAGATCGTAGTTCCTACAATGAGCAGTTCTTC.

This rearrangement joins TRBV27 to TRBJ2-7, with D possibly TRBD1 on 6 matching bases. CDR1 and CDR2 (germline): MNHEY, SMNVEV (reference sequence). V lost 3 bases and J 4 bases, leaving 13 bases between the germline ends. This CDR3 region has 14 residues. The CDR3 DNA is TGTGCCAGCAGTTTCCCCGGGACATCGTACGAGCAGTACTTC. This sequence encodes CASSFPGTSYEQYF.

The CDR3 sequence: CSTKIEDTEAFF. The CDR3, as DNA: TGCAGCACTAAGATCGAGGACACTGAAGCTTTCTTT. This chain links TRBV29-1 with TRBJ1-1; no clear D. From germline, CDR1 is SQVTM and CDR2 ANQGSEA. There are 12 residues in the CDR3. The V and J ends lost 8 bases and 3 bases respectively, with 13 bases between them.

J is TRBJ1-2 and V is TRBV27; D may be TRBD1 (5 bases). The CDR3 length is 14 residues. V was pared by 0 bases and J by 3 bases, with 8 bases between. The germline CDR1 and CDR2 sequences are MNHEY and SMNVEV (reference sequence). The DNA of the CDR3 is TGTGCCAGCAGTTTATCGGGGGTTCACTATGGCTACACCTTC. Its translation: CASSLSGVHYGYTF.

This clone has only a few counts. V usage is TRBV2 and J usage is TRBJ1-4; the match to TRBD1 covers 7 bases. Germline-derived CDR1 and CDR2 are SNHLY and FYNNEI. The CDR3 has 14 residues. Unmatched junction bases numbered 12, after V lost 10 bases and J lost 7 bases. The CDR3 spells CAIQGGTVSEKLFF. Here the CDR3 DNA reads TGTGCCATTCAGGGAGGGACAGTGAGTGAAAAACTGTTTTTT.

The V and J genes are TRBV7-6 and TRBJ1-2; no clear D gene. This CDR3 comprises 13 residues. Germline CDR1 and CDR2: SGHVS and FNYEAQ. V gave up 0 bases and J gave up 3 bases, with 5 bases separating them. CDR3 DNA: TGTGCCAGCAGCTTAGCAGAGGACTATGGCTACACCTTC. Translated, it gives CASSLAEDYGYTF.